One and the same sample provided the 25 T cell receptor beta chains below, sequenced in a study of STAT5B mutations in CD4+ large granular lymphocyte leukemia (dated by TCRdb to between 2021 and 2024). The library was prepared using the immunoSEQ multiplex PCR assay. Drawn from immuneACCESS, this table holds only the in-frame rearrangements with V and J called that TCRdb kept. Clones are partly lost; checked studies trace under half to an unresolved V gene and leave the rest unexplained. The sample table shows fewer than 35,000 clones, and roughly 77% are seen once. Approximately 2.8% of the sample goes to the ten largest clones. The sequencing input was CD4+ T cells from blood buffy coats. The source is a human donor in good health.

V gene TRBV7-6 combines with J gene TRBJ2-3; D ambiguous. The CDR3 runs 15 residues. V dropped 5 bases and J dropped 2 bases, with 14 bases sitting between them. From germline, CDR1 is SGHVS and CDR2 FNYEAQ. The CDR3 nucleotides are TGTGCCAGCAGCCCAACGAGATTTATCACAGATACGCAGTATTTT. This encodes CASSPTRFITDTQYF. The full variable domain, rest sourced from reference TRBV7-6 and TRBJ2-3, is GAGVSQSPRYKVTKRGQDVALRCDPISGHVSLYWYRQALGQGPEFLTYFNYEAQQDKSGLPNDRFSAERPEGSISTLTIQRTEQRDSAMYRCASSPTRFITDTQYFGPGTRLTVL.

The chain recombines TRBV28 with TRBJ1-3, with a weak D call TRBD1 (5 bases). Trimming took 5 bases from V and 5 from J, leaving 16 bases between them. The CDR3 loop spans 15 amino acids. Germline V CDR1 and CDR2: MDHEN, SYDVKM. The CDR3 spells CASSAVGERRNTIYF. Written as DNA, the CDR3 is TGTGCCAGCAGTGCCGTGGGGGAACGTAGAAACACCATATATTTT.

This chain links TRBV6-4 with TRBJ2-1; D is ambiguous. Trimming shortened V by 9 bases and J by 4 bases, and 13 bases separated the two germline ends. CDR3 length: 13 amino acids. CDR1 is MRHNA, CDR2 SNTAGT, per germline. CDR3 sequence (DNA): TGTGCCAGGAGATTGGGCGAATACAATGAGCAGTTCTTC. Its protein is CARRLGEYNEQFF.

The chain is built from TRBV4-1 and TRBJ2-5; D call uncertain. Trimming took off 1 base at V and 9 bases at J, with 21 bases between the two ends. Germline values: CDR1 MGHRA, CDR2 YSYEKL. CDR3 length: 16 residues. For the CDR3, the DNA is TGCGCCAGCAGCCAAGGCCCGGGTTCCACTTTCACTGCCCAGTACTTC. Amino acids: CASSQGPGSTFTAQYF.

The rearrangement links TRBV12-5 to TRBJ2-1; TRBD2 aligns across 8 bases. This CDR3 spans 15 amino acids. CDR1 LGHNT and CDR2 FRNRAP come from the germline V gene. V gave up 6 bases and J gave up 6 bases; unmatched junction bases: 10. CDR3: CASGTGLDRGNEQFF. In nucleotides, the CDR3 is TGTGCTAGTGGCACGGGACTAGACAGAGGCAATGAGCAGTTCTTC.

The chain uses TRBV27 and TRBJ2-3; 9 bases are shared with TRBD2. The CDR3 is 17 residues long. CDR1 and CDR2 from the germline V gene are MNHEY and SMNVEV (reference sequence). V lost 0 bases and J lost 3; bases outside the gene matches: 7. The CDR3 bases are TGTGCCAGCAGTTTATCAAGGGCGGGAGGGTGGACAGATACGCAGTATTTT. It codes for CASSLSRAGGWTDTQYF.

This clone appeared a few times. The chain links TRBV7-8 to TRBJ2-3; 7 bases match TRBD2. J gave up 0 bases and V 6 bases, and 15 bases lay outside the gene matches. This CDR3 region has 18 residues. Germline V CDR1 and CDR2: SGHVS, FQNEAQ. CDR3 sequence reads: CASSLGLATSRSTDTQYF. CDR3 nucleotide sequence: TGTGCCAGCAGTCTAGGTCTAGCGACTAGCAGGAGCACAGATACGCAGTATTTT.

This clone appeared a few times. The chain uses TRBV10-3 and TRBJ2-1, with TRBD2 matching 7 bases. Germline V gene lookup returns CDR1 ENHRY and CDR2 SYGVKD. The CDR3 has 16 residues. Trimming cost V 3 bases and J 3 bases; bases outside gene matches: 8. CDR3 amino acids: CAISDPASGDYNEQFF. The CDR3 region has the DNA TGTGCCATCAGTGACCCGGCTAGCGGAGACTACAATGAGCAGTTCTTC.

The CDR3 DNA reads TGCGCCAGCAGCTTGGCCGGACAGGGGACCGGGGAGCTGTTTTTT. Translated: CASSLAGQGTGELFF. This rearrangement joins TRBV5-1 to TRBJ2-2; 9 bases line up with TRBD1. The ends lost 0 bases at V and 5 bases at J; junction bases unmatched: 2. The germline CDR1 and CDR2 sequences are SGHRS and YFSETQ. The CDR3 runs 15 residues.

The J gene is TRBJ1-2, the V gene TRBV5-1; perhaps TRBD1 as D (5 bases). Trimming removed 1 base at V and 6 bases at J, with 10 bases between. CDR1 and CDR2 from the germline V gene are SGHRS and YFSETQ. CDR3 length: 13 amino acids. CDR3 in amino acids: CASSLRAGDGYTF. CDR3 DNA: TGCGCCAGCAGCTTGAGGGCGGGGGATGGCTACACCTTC.

This clone appeared a few times. The rearrangement links TRBV10-3 to TRBJ2-5, with a possible D match to TRBD2 (5 bases). The CDR3 extends over 13 amino acids. Trimming shortened V by 6 bases and J by 5 bases, and 13 bases separated the two germline ends. CDR1 is ENHRY and CDR2 is SYGVKD in the germline V gene. The DNA of the CDR3 is TGTGCCATCAGATCCGCGGGTACGGAGACCCAGTACTTC. Translating gives CAIRSAGTETQYF.

The CDR3 DNA reads as TGTGCCTGGACCTCAGGGCGGGGGGGGGACACTGAAGCTTTCTTT. Its protein product is CAWTSGRGGDTEAFF. The chain carries TRBV30 and TRBJ1-1; maybe TRBD1 (5 bases). This CDR3 has 15 residues. The ends were cut back, 4 bases at V and 3 bases at J, with 18 bases in the middle. The germline V gene has CDR1 GTSNPN and CDR2 SVGIG (reference sequence).

The V gene is TRBV29-1, the J gene TRBJ1-2; TRBD1 aligns across 9 bases. V lost 4 bases to trimming and J lost 7 bases; unmatched junction nucleotides: 10. This CDR3 spans 14 amino acids. Germline CDR1 is SQVTM and CDR2 is ANQGSEA. CDR3 in amino acids: CSVVVRDRESGYTF. DNA of the CDR3: TGCAGCGTTGTCGTGCGGGACAGGGAGAGTGGCTACACCTTC.

The chain couples TRBV28 to TRBJ2-1; D gene unclear. Germline V gives CDR1 MDHEN, CDR2 SYDVKM. The CDR3 contains 13 residues. The V and J ends lost 6 bases and 3 bases respectively, with 9 bases between them. For the CDR3, the DNA is TGTGCCAGCAGCACAGCCTACTACAATGAGCAGTTCTTC. It specifies CASSTAYYNEQFF.

The genes are TRBV7-9 and TRBJ2-5; 7 bases line up with TRBD1. The germline gives CDR1 SEHNR, CDR2 FQNEAQ (reference sequence). The CDR3 covers 17 residues. Trimming took 4 bases from V and 2 from J; bases not matched to a gene: 13. The CDR3 here is CASSSDVRTGVQETQYF. CDR3 DNA sequence: TGTGCCAGCAGCTCGGACGTTCGAACAGGGGTACAAGAGACCCAGTACTTC.

The chain carries TRBV10-3 and TRBJ2-7; no clear D gene. The ends were cut back, 4 bases at V and 0 bases at J, with 13 bases in the middle. This CDR3 is built from 15 residues. Looked up from germline, CDR1 is ENHRY and CDR2 is SYGVKD. The CDR3 coding sequence is TGTGCCATCAGTGTAGAAGGGCCTTCCTCCTACGAGCAGTACTTC. It specifies CAISVEGPSSYEQYF.

This chain links TRBV7-6 with TRBJ2-3; 9 positions agree with TRBD2. Germline loops: CDR1 SGHVS, CDR2 FNYEAQ. This CDR3 has 17 amino acids. Trimming cost V 1 base and J 3 bases; bases outside gene matches: 8. This CDR3 is CASSLGSSGSVTDTQYF. In nucleotides, the CDR3 is TGTGCCAGCAGCTTAGGTAGTAGCGGGAGTGTAACAGATACGCAGTATTTT.

The J gene is TRBJ2-7, the V gene TRBV6-6, with D possibly matching TRBD2 (6 bases). CDR1 is MNHNY and CDR2 is SVGAGI in the germline V gene (reference sequence). This CDR3 has 16 amino acids. Trimming removed 6 bases from V and 3 bases from J, with 21 bases in between. Here the CDR3 reads CASSKGRTSINYEQYF. CDR3 nucleotide sequence: TGTGCCAGCAGCAAGGGGAGGACATCGATAAACTACGAGCAGTACTTC.

The chain joins TRBV7-2 to TRBJ2-5; D possibly corresponds to TRBD2 (6 bases). Trimming took off 3 bases at V and 8 bases at J, with 19 bases between the two ends. Germline V lookup: CDR1 SGHTA, CDR2 FQGNSA. This CDR3 region has 15 residues. The CDR3, as DNA: TGTGCCAGCAGCTTCCGGGACTCGCGTCTCGGAACCCAGTACTTC. Its protein product is CASSFRDSRLGTQYF.

In nucleotides, the CDR3 is TGTGCCAGCAGCATGGGACTAGCGGGAGGGGAGACCCAGTACTTC. This encodes CASSMGLAGGETQYF. The chain carries TRBV5-5 and TRBJ2-5, with 16 positions matching TRBD2. V was pared by 4 bases and J by 5 bases, with 2 bases of the junction left unmatched. The CDR3 is 15 residues long. CDR1 and CDR2 from the germline V gene are SGHKS and YYEKEE (reference sequence). Full variable domain (missing parts from reference TRBV5-5 and TRBJ2-5): DAGVTQSPTHLIKTRGQQVTLRCSPISGHKSVSWYQQVLGQGPQFIFQYYEKEERGRGNFPDRFSARQFPNYSSELNVNALLLGDSALYLCASSMGLAGGETQYFGPGTRLLVL.

The chain uses TRBV4-2 and TRBJ2-5; D possibly corresponds to TRBD2 (6 bases). Germline loops: CDR1 LGHNA, CDR2 YNFKEQ. This CDR3 spans 14 amino acids. Trimming took 1 base from V and 5 from J, leaving 11 bases between them. The CDR3 reads CASSQAGVMETQYF. Written as DNA, the CDR3 is TGTGCCAGCAGCCAAGCGGGAGTGATGGAGACCCAGTACTTC.

This clone has a single count. The chain recombines TRBV7-2 with TRBJ1-3; unclear D gene. This CDR3 is 14 amino acids long. Germline V CDR1 and CDR2: SGHTA, FQGNSA. Trimming removed 2 bases from V and 4 bases from J, with 9 bases in between. The CDR3 here is CASSLSDGGNTIYF. CDR3 bases: TGTGCCAGCAGCTTATCAGACGGCGGAAACACCATATATTTT.

This clone has only a few counts. J is TRBJ2-5 and V is TRBV7-6, with no clear D. Germline CDR1 reads SGHVS; CDR2 reads FNYEAQ. V dropped 2 bases and J dropped 9 bases, with 13 bases sitting between them. The CDR3 is 13 residues long. CDR3 residues: CASSLNSLNSQYF. The CDR3 DNA reads TGTGCCAGCAGCTTAAACTCCCTCAATTCCCAGTACTTC.

The chain combines TRBV7-9 with TRBJ2-5; D is undetermined. V dropped 11 bases and J dropped 4 bases, with 11 bases sitting between them. The germline V gene has CDR1 SEHNR and CDR2 FQNEAQ (reference sequence). The length of the CDR3 is 11 residues. CDR3 sequence (DNA): TGTGCCGGCGCAGTCGGAGAGACCCAGTACTTC. This sequence encodes CAGAVGETQYF.

V and J are TRBV5-3 and TRBJ2-7, with D possibly being TRBD1 (7 bases). TRBV5-3 is given ORF status, its function remaining uncertain. V lost 3 bases to trimming and J lost 3 bases, with 16 bases between them. The length of the CDR3 is 15 residues. DNA for the CDR3: TGTGCCAGAAGCTCAGCAGGGCAGGGGGGCTACGAGCAGTACTTC. Translation gives CARSSAGQGGYEQYF.